This T cell receptor beta chain was obtained from a study of radiotherapy plus CTLA-4 blockade in lung cancer. Study-level points and caveats: Among blood TCR repertoires after radiotherapy plus ipilimumab, tumor-derived clones expanded.

Data came from immunoSEQ multiplex PCR; TCRdb stores just in-frame clones and leaves some out. The repertoire has more than 90,000 clones, just under 80% of them found once; the top ten carry about 5.2%. The CDR3 runs to 14 residues. Germline CDR1 MNHNS, CDR2 SASEGT. V was pared by 4 bases and J by 3 bases, with 0 bases of the junction left unmatched. Note on this clone: Its antigen is as yet unknown.

Receiving focal radiation plus CTLA-4 blockade with ipilimumab were patients who had chemo-refractory metastatic non-small-cell lung cancer. This sequence was found in a human donor with non-small cell lung cancer who had a partial response to radiotherapy plus ipilimumab. The source material was peripheral blood, sampled from a patient treated with radiotherapy plus ipilimumab. This rearrangement joins TRBV6-1 to TRBJ2-1; 10 nucleotides agree with TRBD1. CDR3: CASSGDRGYNEQFF. In DNA, the CDR3 is TGTGCCAGCAGTGGGGACAGGGGCTACAATGAGCAGTTCTTC.